The 8 T cell receptor beta chains below were found in one sample sequenced in a study of tumor-infiltrating lymphocytes in primary liver carcinoma. The researchers obtained blood RNA from unsorted whole blood and also extracted germline DNA. Making TCR beta cDNA involved approximately 520 ng total RNA and a constant-region primer. Generation of the TCR beta libraries relied on three nested multiplex PCR rounds using slightly modified ARM-PCR. The opening two PCR rounds, ten to eleven cycles each, paired TRBV1-TRBV30 forward primers with a C-beta reverse primer. TCRdb reanalysed the multiplex PCR reads using MiXCR and keeps one entry per CDR3 protein. This table holds 330,000 or so distinct CDR3 sequences, less than 70% found once. Sample: peripheral blood. Every receptor here comes from a middle-aged man with primary liver carcinoma and hepatitis B virus infection.

About this clonotype: This may stem from a read error, because a much larger clone lies one nucleotide away. The chain carries TRBV12-3 or TRBV12-4 and TRBJ1-2; TRBD1 might be the D (5 bases). Trimming pared 6 bases from V and 7 bases from J, leaving 18 bases between. The CDR3 has 14 amino acids. In nucleotides, the CDR3 is TGTGCCAGCAGCCAAGTACGGGGGAGGATTGGCTACACCTTC. Its protein is CASSQVRGRIGYTF.

This clonotype was seen at least ten times. V gene TRBV11-1 combines with J gene TRBJ2-7; perhaps TRBD2 as D (5 bases). The CDR3 contains 18 residues. Trimming pared 1 base from V and 3 bases from J, leaving 22 bases between. Germline lookup yields CDR1 SGHAT and CDR2 FQDESV (reference sequence). CDR3 amino acids: CASSLDGLARAVLYEQYF. The CDR3 DNA sequence: TGTGCCAGCAGCTTAGATGGTTTAGCGCGGGCGGTCCTCTACGAGCAGTACTTC.

The rearrangement links TRBV6-5 to TRBJ1-3, with D unclear. V was clipped by 6 bases and J by 3 bases, with 18 bases between them. Germline assignment: CDR1 MNHEY and CDR2 SVGAGI. This CDR3 is 16 amino acids long. The DNA for the CDR3 is TGTGCCAGCAGCAACACGGACCCCAATTATGGAAACACCATATATTTT. Its protein product is CASSNTDPNYGNTIYF.

The chain has TRBV30 and TRBJ2-7; 7 nucleotides align to TRBD1. The CDR3 runs to 14 residues. Germline values: CDR1 GTSNPN, CDR2 SVGIG (reference sequence). V lost 1 base and J lost 0; bases outside the gene matches: 3. The CDR3 sequence is CAWSGRTGSYEQYF. The CDR3 DNA is TGTGCCTGGAGTGGTAGGACAGGCTCCTACGAGCAGTACTTC.

Points on this clonotype: As the CDR3 is not closed by the conserved phenylalanine or tryptophan, this likely results from a read error. Because the CDR3's place on the DNA is in doubt, the DNA is left out and the CDR3 is given as listed by TCRdb. This chain's CDR3 is CASSLGGETHYY. This chain links TRBV11-2 with TRBJ2-5. Ends included, the CDR3 has 12 residues. Germline V lookup: CDR1 SGHAT, CDR2 FQNNGV.

The J gene is TRBJ1-3, the V gene TRBV28; D is ambiguous. V lost 10 bases, J lost 4 bases, and 8 bases lay in between. The germline V gene encodes CDR1 MDHEN and CDR2 SYDVKM. This CDR3 has 11 residues. The CDR3 sequence: CATIQGNTIYF. CDR3 coding DNA: TGTGCCACCATACAAGGAAACACCATATATTTT.

Points on this clonotype: Germline is not matched at one junction end, which may reflect a read error. The rearrangement links TRBV6-1 to TRBJ2-7; 9 positions agree with TRBD1. Germline V CDR1 and CDR2: MNHNS, SASEGT. The CDR3 covers 15 residues. The CDR3 region is CSSSETGQGFHEQYF. CDR3 nucleotide sequence: TGTTCCAGCAGTGAGACGGGACAGGGATTCCACGAGCAGTACTTC.

A note on this clonotype: A much larger clone lies a single base off, so this may be a read error. The chain has TRBV5-5 and TRBJ2-5, with TRBD2 matching 15 bases. Looked up from germline, CDR1 is SGHKS and CDR2 is YYEKEE (reference sequence). CDR3 length: 17 amino acids. CDR3 protein: CANSPGLAGGYQETQYF. DNA of the CDR3: TGTGCCAACAGCCCGGGACTAGCGGGAGGCTACCAAGAGACCCAGTACTTC.